This T cell receptor (beta chain) was identified during a study of T cell responses to AZD1222 COVID-19 vaccine. Overall study: Pooled samples include second doses given at about 4 or 12 weeks. Whole-study results and caveats: White British people made up most donors, females outnumbered males, and clonal diversity was possibly underestimated. Spike-specific TCR breadth and depth were elevated following two AZD1222 doses. With dominance at 160-218 and 743-854, vaccine-associated CD4 TCRs spanned spike.

CDR1 is KGHDR, CDR2 SFDVKD, per germline. V dropped 6 bases and J dropped 8; count of bases not matched to a gene: 13. The CDR3 loop spans 16 amino acids. The table came from immunoSEQ multiplex PCR; TCRdb's copy has only in-frame clones and leaves some out. There are 150,000 or so clones in the sample; around 90% occur only once, and roughly 3.7% lies in the top ten. Notes on this clone: Its antigen remains unidentified.

This chain links TRBV24-1 with TRBJ2-1, with 9 bases aligning to TRBD1. Sequences were derived from peripheral blood, sampled on day 0 of AZD1222 vaccination. This TCR was sampled from an adult in good health. The DNA of the CDR3 is TGTGCCACCAGTTCCTCCGGGACAGGGAAACTGGATGAGCAGTTCTTC. Translation: CATSSSGTGKLDEQFF.